What follows are 9 T cell receptor beta chains derived from one specimen sequenced in a study of blood T cell repertoires in COVID-19. Data came from immunoSEQ multiplex PCR; TCRdb stores just in-frame clones and leaves some out. The sample consists of hundreds of thousands of clones, around nine tenths of them appearing once. Sequencing input: peripheral blood. The receptors were sampled from a man between 18 and 35 years old with active or convalescent COVID-19.

There are a few counts of this clone. The rearrangement joins TRBV18 to TRBJ1-3; 11 bases map to TRBD1. Germline V gene sequence: CDR1 KGHSH, CDR2 LQKENI. The J segment lost 3 bases and the V segment lost 3 bases, leaving 7 bases of the junction unmatched. CDR3 length equals 17 residues. CDR3 sequence: CASSPKGQGAIGNTIYF. The CDR3 region has the DNA TGTGCCAGCTCACCCAAAGGACAGGGGGCGATTGGAAACACCATATATTTT.

The chain has TRBV5-4 and TRBJ2-4, with TRBD1 identical over 8 bases. The V segment lost 4 bases and the J segment 8 bases; nucleotides outside the gene matches: 11. The germline V gene has CDR1 SGHNT and CDR2 YYREEE (reference sequence). The CDR3 consists of 15 residues. As DNA, the CDR3 is TGTGCCAGCAGCAGGCGGGACAGGCGGGTTGACATTCAGTACTTC. Amino acids: CASSRRDRRVDIQYF.

This chain uses TRBV7-3 with TRBJ2-7, with D perhaps matching TRBD1 (5 bases). CDR1 SGHTA and CDR2 FQGTGA come from the germline V gene. Trimming cost V 3 bases and J 0 bases, with 21 bases left between them. The length of the CDR3 is 18 residues. CDR3 DNA: TGTGCCAGCAGCTTTCATCCGGACACCCTAATACACTCCTACGAGCAGTACTTC. This codes for CASSFHPDTLIHSYEQYF.

The chain couples TRBV5-1 to TRBJ2-5; the match to TRBD2 covers 7 bases. This CDR3 is 15 amino acids long. Germline V gene lookup returns CDR1 SGHRS and CDR2 YFSETQ. After removal of 2 bases from V and 5 bases from J, the junction contained 9 bases not matched to a gene. The chain's CDR3 is CASSFGTTPLETQYF. CDR3 nucleotide sequence: TGCGCCAGCAGCTTCGGGACTACTCCCCTCGAGACCCAGTACTTC.

This chain uses TRBV7-9 with TRBJ2-5, with D possibly TRBD1 on 6 matching bases. CDR1 SEHNR and CDR2 FQNEAQ come from the germline V gene (reference sequence). The CDR3 totals 17 residues. V lost 6 bases to trimming and J lost 3 bases, with 23 bases between them. The CDR3 loop reads CASRTLQGPRREETQYF. CDR3 DNA sequence: TGTGCCAGCAGGACCCTTCAGGGGCCGCGAAGGGAAGAGACCCAGTACTTC.

This clone has a handful of counts. The chain has TRBV7-9 and TRBJ1-2; D ambiguous. CDR3 length equals 14 residues. Germline loops: CDR1 SEHNR, CDR2 FQNEAQ (reference sequence). The ends were cut back, 4 bases at V and 0 bases at J, with 9 bases in the middle. CDR3 residues: CASSSGGANYGYTF. CDR3 DNA sequence: TGTGCCAGCAGCTCCGGAGGTGCTAACTATGGCTACACCTTC.

The chain couples TRBV19 to TRBJ1-4; TRBD1 might be the D (6 bases). This CDR3 comprises 16 residues. Germline-derived CDR1 and CDR2 are LNHDA and SQIVND (reference sequence). The germline V and J ends were trimmed by 7 bases and 4 bases, with 19 bases remaining between them. DNA for the CDR3: TGTGCCAGTAACCCACCAGGGGCCCCGCTTAATGAAAAACTGTTTTTT. Its protein product is CASNPPGAPLNEKLFF.

The rearrangement joins TRBV7-9 to TRBJ2-3; no firm D call. CDR3 length: 14 amino acids. Germline assignment: CDR1 SEHNR and CDR2 FQNEAQ (reference sequence). Deletions cut 1 base from V and 6 bases from J, with 11 bases between. The CDR3 nucleotides are TGTGCCAGCAGCTTAGTGCCCCACCGGGATACGCAGTATTTT. Protein: CASSLVPHRDTQYF.

This chain connects TRBV28 to TRBJ1-3; tentatively, D is TRBD1 (6 bases). The V end was cut by 2 bases, the J end by 0 bases, with 14 bases between. There are 17 residues in the CDR3. Germline CDR1 and CDR2: MDHEN and SYDVKM. The CDR3 reads CASSLGGALSSGNTIYF. The CDR3 region has the DNA TGTGCCAGCAGTTTAGGGGGGGCTCTTAGCTCTGGAAACACCATATATTTT.